The T cell receptor beta chain described here comes from a study of blood T cell repertoires in COVID-19. For the study at large: Sources were T cells, B-cell-depleted T cells, or PBMCs; the material itself was cDNA or gDNA.

A few counts support this clone. The protocol was immunoSEQ multiplex PCR, while the TCRdb copy is restricted to in-frame clones and leaves out a portion. The sample yields 300,000 to 450,000 clones, 85% seen once. The V and J ends lost 4 bases and 8 bases respectively, with 18 bases between them. The CDR3 totals 14 residues. The germline V gene encodes CDR1 SGHNT and CDR2 YYREEE (reference sequence). The source of this sequence is a woman aged 18-29 years with acute or convalescent COVID-19. The sample was peripheral blood. This chain uses TRBV5-4 with TRBJ1-2, with D tentatively TRBD1 (6 bases). CDR3 in DNA: TGTGCCAGCAGCATACTACAGGGAGATCGAGGCTACACCTTC. Its translation is CASSILQGDRGYTF.